A selection of T cell receptor beta chains follows, all from one sample in a study of PD-L1 blockade in urothelial cancer. Here immunoSEQ multiplex PCR was the method, and the copy in TCRdb shows in-frame clones only, minus some. The table lists 30,000 to 45,000 clones, around four fifths of them singletons, with roughly 16% in the top ten. The source material was PBMCs, sampled around atezolizumab (anti-PD-L1) treatment. Receptor source: a man in his sixties with urothelial cancer. Each CDR3 is given with its conserved first and last residue. D genes are given only for firm matches. Some rows mark clone size as missing; the rest say once, few, many or name a class of expanded clone.

TRBV6-1,-,TRBJ1-5,-,CASSPDIYSNQPQHF,TGTGCCAGCAGCCCGGACATCTATAGCAATCAGCCCCAGCATTTT
TRBV27,TRBD1,TRBJ1-4,-,CASSSGTGGEKLFF,TGTGCCAGCAGTTCCGGGACAGGGGGTGAAAAACTGTTTTTT
TRBV27,TRBD1,TRBJ1-1,-,CASSSQGARAFF,TGTGCCAGCAGTTCGCAGGGGGCACGAGCTTTCTTT
TRBV5-6,TRBD1,TRBJ1-1,-,CASSRVDRDLNTEAFF,TGTGCCAGCAGCCGGGTTGACAGGGATCTGAACACTGAAGCTTTCTTT
TRBV25-1,-,TRBJ2-2,-,CASIQAGELFF,TGTGCCAGCATCCAGGCCGGGGAGCTGTTTTTT
TRBV7-8,-,TRBJ1-2,-,CASSLGGVGYGYTF,TGTGCCAGCAGCTTAGGGGGGGTAGGGTATGGCTACACCTTC
TRBV5-6,-,TRBJ2-7,-,CASSFGSGTYEQYF,TGTGCCAGCAGCTTTGGTAGCGGCACCTACGAGCAGTACTTC
TRBV7-9,TRBD2,TRBJ2-7,-,CASSPYAGLAGGPGEQYF,TGTGCCAGCAGCCCGTACGCGGGACTAGCGGGGGGTCCAGGCGAGCAGTACTTC
TRBV28,-,TRBJ1-2,once,CASSSRTASYGYTF,TGTGCCAGCAGTTCACGGACAGCCTCCTATGGCTACACCTTC
TRBV10-3,-,TRBJ2-7,-,CAISESGGEQYF,TGTGCCATCAGTGAGTCAGGGGGCGAGCAGTACTTC
TRBV2,TRBD1,TRBJ1-5,-,CASGGTGGRQPQHF,TGTGCCAGCGGCGGGACAGGGGGCAGGCAGCCCCAGCATTTT
TRBV4-2,TRBD1,TRBJ2-1,-,CASSQEGGDRVNEQFF,TGTGCCAGCAGCCAAGAAGGGGGGGACAGGGTCAATGAGCAGTTCTTC
TRBV7-6,TRBD1,TRBJ2-7,-,CASSLGQGFAEQYF,TGTGCCAGCAGCTTAGGACAGGGCTTTGCCGAGCAGTACTTC
TRBV2,-,TRBJ2-7,few,CASSVGAPEQYF,TGTGCCAGCAGTGTAGGGGCCCCAGAGCAGTACTTC
TRBV5-6,-,TRBJ2-2,-,CASSLRTAGHGELFF,TGTGCCAGCAGCTTGAGAACGGCGGGTCACGGGGAGCTGTTTTTT
TRBV19,TRBD1,TRBJ2-3,-,CASSITGAGTDTQYF,TGTGCCAGTAGTATAACAGGGGCCGGCACAGATACGCAGTATTTT
TRBV11-3,TRBD2,TRBJ2-1,once,CASSLRGGSLYEQFF,TGTGCCAGCAGCTTGCGGGGGGGCTCTTTGTATGAGCAGTTCTTC
TRBV2,TRBD1,TRBJ1-6,-,CASSEASFGTGAGSPLHF,TGTGCCAGCAGTGAAGCGTCTTTCGGGACAGGGGCCGGTTCACCCCTCCACTTT
TRBV14,-,TRBJ2-3,-,CASSLRVVTDTQYF,TGTGCCAGCAGCCTACGAGTCGTCACAGATACGCAGTATTTT
TRBV28,-,TRBJ2-5,-,CASSSYRYQETQYF,TGTGCCAGCAGTTCTTACCGGTACCAAGAGACCCAGTACTTC
TRBV7-8,-,TRBJ2-7,-,CASSINRVGEQYF,TGTGCCAGCAGCATCAACAGGGTCGGCGAGCAGTACTTC
TRBV28,TRBD1,TRBJ1-2,-,CASRSGQGARGYTF,TGTGCCAGCAGATCCGGACAGGGGGCTCGGGGCTACACCTTC
TRBV28,-,TRBJ1-2,-,CASSTYREGGYTF,TGTGCCAGCAGTACTTACAGGGAAGGTGGCTACACCTTC
TRBV6-5,TRBD1,TRBJ1-1,once,CASSTGTGGTEAFF,TGTGCCAGCAGTACCGGGACAGGGGGCACTGAAGCTTTCTTT
TRBV10-2,TRBD2,TRBJ2-1,-,CASQTSGPYNEQFF,TGCGCCAGCCAGACTAGCGGGCCTTACAATGAGCAGTTCTTC
TRBV5-1,TRBD1,TRBJ2-3,-,CASSSTPGQGMDTQYF,TGCGCCAGCAGCTCGACACCGGGACAGGGGATGGATACGCAGTATTTT
TRBV7-9,-,TRBJ2-5,once,CASSLRGGETQYF,TGTGCCAGCAGCTTAAGAGGAGGAGAGACCCAGTACTTC
TRBV10-1,TRBD1,TRBJ1-4,-,CASSSGQGLAKLFF,TGCGCCAGCAGTTCGGGACAGGGATTAGCAAAACTGTTTTTT
TRBV11-2,TRBD1,TRBJ1-4,-,CASSPPTGREKLFF,TGTGCCAGCAGCCCACCGACAGGGCGTGAAAAACTGTTTTTT
TRBV21-1,-,TRBJ2-7,-,CASSKRTARDLGIEQYF,TGTGCCAGCAGCAAAAGGACAGCTCGGGACCTCGGTATCGAGCAGTACTTC
TRBV18,-,TRBJ2-1,-,CASSPGATANEQFF,TGTGCCAGCTCACCAGGGGCGACGGCCAATGAGCAGTTCTTC
TRBV7-2,TRBD2,TRBJ2-7,once,CASSLGLAAYEQYF,TGTGCCAGCAGCTTAGGGCTAGCGGCCTACGAGCAGTACTTC
TRBV5-4,-,TRBJ2-7,-,CASSPGTLSSYEQYF,TGTGCCAGCAGCCCCGGGACACTGAGCTCCTACGAGCAGTACTTC
TRBV2,TRBD2,TRBJ2-6,-,CASSRDGGAVGANVLTF,TGTGCCAGCAGTCGGGACGGGGGGGCCGTTGGGGCCAACGTCCTGACTTTC
TRBV6-6,-,TRBJ2-6,-,CASSIHLSGANVLTF,TGTGCCAGCAGCATTCACCTATCTGGGGCCAACGTCCTGACTTTC
TRBV5-6,-,TRBJ2-1,-,CASSLAFPGGSYNEQFF,TGTGCCAGCAGCTTGGCCTTTCCCGGGGGTTCCTACAATGAGCAGTTCTTC
TRBV27,TRBD1,TRBJ2-1,few,CASSSPPDRFWGSYNEQFF,TGTGCCAGCAGTTCCCCCCCGGACAGGTTTTGGGGCTCCTACAATGAGCAGTTCTTC
TRBV4-3,TRBD2,TRBJ2-7,-,CASSQDRSGRRSEQYF,TGCGCCAGCAGCCAAGATAGAAGCGGGAGACGTAGCGAGCAGTACTTC
TRBV19,-,TRBJ2-7,-,CASSWGPTYEQYF,TGTGCCAGTAGTTGGGGGCCTACCTACGAGCAGTACTTC
TRBV21-1,-,TRBJ1-3,-,CASPPVWQTGVTGNTIYF,TGTGCCAGCCCACCTGTCTGGCAAACAGGGGTAACTGGAAACACCATATATTTT
TRBV18,TRBD1,TRBJ2-6,-,CASSPGQGSSGANVLTF,TGTGCCAGCTCACCCGGACAGGGTAGCTCTGGGGCCAACGTCCTGACTTTC
TRBV2,TRBD1,TRBJ1-1,-,CASRVNRGTEAFF,TGTGCCAGCAGAGTTAACAGGGGTACTGAAGCTTTCTTT
TRBV7-2,-,TRBJ2-1,once,CASSLVFRDEQFF,TGTGCCAGCAGCTTAGTGTTCAGGGATGAGCAGTTCTTC
TRBV28,-,TRBJ2-3,-,CASSLNYRTDTQYF,TGTGCCAGCAGTTTGAACTATCGCACAGATACGCAGTATTTT
TRBV27,TRBD1,TRBJ2-1,-,CASSRQGHEQFF,TGTGCCAGCAGTCGACAGGGCCATGAGCAGTTCTTC
TRBV7-2,-,TRBJ1-2,-,CASSSPLGGYGYTF,TGTGCCAGCAGCTCACCCTTAGGAGGCTATGGCTACACCTTC
TRBV28,-,TRBJ2-7,-,CASFSGLASYEQYF,TGTGCCAGCTTCTCGGGACTGGCCTCCTACGAGCAGTACTTC
TRBV7-8,-,TRBJ1-2,-,CASSFGRVGLHRNYGYTF,TGTGCCAGCAGCTTTGGACGAGTGGGTCTACACAGGAACTATGGCTACACCTTC
TRBV2,TRBD2,TRBJ2-7,-,CASSDQRGSYEQYF,TGTGCCAGCAGCGACCAGCGGGGCTCCTACGAGCAGTACTTC
TRBV14,TRBD2,TRBJ2-3,-,CASSQISGSSTDTQYF,TGTGCCAGCAGCCAAATTAGCGGGTCTAGCACAGATACGCAGTATTTT